This entry lists 19 T cell receptor beta chains sequenced from one sample in a study of beta chain features in type 1 diabetes. Expressed TCRB transcripts were sequenced because the isolated RNA had all been reverse transcribed beforehand. The data were produced by immunoSEQ multiplex PCR, yet TCRdb's version contains in-frame clones alone and is incomplete. The sample has around 650,000 clones, around 12% seen once. Their antigens are not known. Study-wide results and limits: Shorter TCRB CDR3s, moderately but significantly so, were found in Type 1 diabetes patients in all four CD4+ subsets.

Sequencing was performed on naive CD4+ T cells from blood. The receptor set was obtained from a young man with type 1 diabetes.

The rearrangement links TRBV25-1 to TRBJ2-5, with D perhaps assigned TRBD1 or TRBD2 (5 bases each). Germline V gene data show CDR1 as MGHDK and CDR2 as SYGVNS. The CDR3 length is 17 residues. The V and J ends lost 5 bases and 5 bases respectively, with 24 bases between them. Here the CDR3 reads CASSRGQGAGPVETQYF. For the CDR3, the DNA is TGTGCCAGCAGTCGAGGGCAGGGCGCGGGTCCGGTCGAGACCCAGTACTTC.

Remarks on this clone: The germline gene is not matched at one end of the junction; a read error may be the cause. This chain joins TRBV20-1 and TRBJ1-1; unclear D gene. Germline V CDR1 and CDR2: DFQATT, SNEGSKA (reference sequence). The CDR3 extends over 11 amino acids. The DNA of the CDR3 is TGCAGTGCCAGAGCGAACACTGAAGCTTTCTTT. Translated, it gives CSARANTEAFF.

This clone has a handful of counts. The rearrangement uses TRBV28 and TRBJ1-2; 8 bases fit TRBD1. The CDR3 runs to 14 residues. CDR1 is MDHEN and CDR2 is SYDVKM in the germline V gene. V gave up 2 bases and J gave up 4 bases; unmatched junction bases: 3. Here the CDR3 DNA reads TGTGCCAGCAGTTTACCAGGGGGCGGCTATGGCTACACCTTC. It yields the protein CASSLPGGGYGYTF.

A few counts support this clone. The chain recombines TRBV4-2 with TRBJ2-7; D perhaps matches TRBD1 (6 bases). The CDR3 contains 15 residues. V was shortened by 1 base and J by 2 bases, with 12 bases between the two germline ends. CDR1 and CDR2 (germline): LGHNA, YNFKEQ. CDR3 amino acids: CASSQVLQGAYEQYF. The CDR3 coding sequence is TGTGCCAGCAGCCAAGTTTTACAGGGCGCCTACGAGCAGTACTTC.

The chain couples TRBV7-3 to TRBJ2-6, with D unclear. Germline V gene lookup returns CDR1 SGHTA and CDR2 FQGTGA. Deletions cut 5 bases from V and 0 bases from J, with 14 bases between. The length of the CDR3 is 17 residues. The CDR3: CASSPRGLFSGANVLTF. The CDR3 nucleotides read TGTGCCAGCAGCCCCCGTGGCCTGTTCTCTGGGGCCAACGTCCTGACTTTC.

The chain uses TRBV2 and TRBJ1-1; D may be TRBD1 (5 bases). Germline lookup yields CDR1 SNHLY and CDR2 FYNNEI. The CDR3 runs 14 residues. The V gene lost 7 bases and the J gene lost 0 bases, with 12 bases spanning the gap. The CDR3: CASNLGQLNTEAFF. CDR3 DNA sequence: TGTGCCAGCAACTTGGGGCAGCTGAACACTGAAGCTTTCTTT.

This clone has a handful of counts. The rearrangement uses TRBV4-3 and TRBJ1-2, with D tentatively TRBD1 (6 bases). The CDR3 is 16 amino acids. V was trimmed by 1 base and J by 2 bases, leaving 14 bases between them. Germline V CDR1 and CDR2: LGHNA, YSLEER. CDR3 in DNA: TGCGCCAGCAGCCAAGTCGCCGGGCAGGGGAACTATGGCTACACCTTC. Protein sequence: CASSQVAGQGNYGYTF.

This clone was seen more than once but under ten times. J is TRBJ2-3 and V is TRBV2; no firm D call. This CDR3 region has 14 residues. Germline V gene sequence: CDR1 SNHLY, CDR2 FYNNEI. Trimming pared 6 bases from V and 5 bases from J, leaving 15 bases between. CDR3 in amino acids: CASRPVTNIDTQYF. DNA of the CDR3: TGTGCCAGCAGACCAGTGACAAACATAGATACGCAGTATTTT.

The gene calls are TRBV5-1 and TRBJ1-2; TRBD1 agrees at 10 bases. This CDR3 has 16 amino acids. V trimming: 2 bases; J trimming: 4 bases; junction bases outside the gene matches: 8. Looked up from germline, CDR1 is SGHRS and CDR2 is YFSETQ. The CDR3 region is CASSLGTGAVGYGYTF. The CDR3, as DNA: TGCGCCAGCAGCTTAGGGACAGGGGCTGTAGGCTATGGCTACACCTTC.

This clone has more than one count but fewer than ten. The rearrangement joins TRBV28 to TRBJ2-7; TRBD1 aligns across 8 bases. Trimming cost V 6 bases and J 1 base; bases outside gene matches: 8. The CDR3 runs 15 residues. Germline V CDR1 and CDR2: MDHEN, SYDVKM. The CDR3 sequence is CASSYTGGTSYEQYF. The CDR3 region has the DNA TGTGCCAGCAGCTATACAGGGGGTACTTCCTACGAGCAGTACTTC. Full variable domain (remainder filled in from reference TRBV28 and TRBJ2-7): DVKVTQSSRYLVKRTGEKVFLECVQDMDHENMFWYRQDPGLGLRLIYFSYDVKMKEKGDIPEGYSVSREKKERFSLILESASTNQTSMYLCASSYTGGTSYEQYFGPGTRLTVT.

This clone was counted between two and nine times. The chain links TRBV30 to TRBJ1-2; D is unclear. V lost 2 bases, J lost 8 bases, and 9 bases lay in between. CDR1 GTSNPN and CDR2 SVGIG come from the germline V gene (reference sequence). The CDR3 consists of 11 residues. CDR3 sequence (DNA): TGTGCCTGGAGTTCCCTGGAGGGCTACACCTTC. It encodes CAWSSLEGYTF.

This clone appeared a few times. The chain employs TRBV5-4 and TRBJ2-1, with D perhaps TRBD2 (5 bases). V was shortened by 4 bases and J by 3 bases, with 8 bases between the two germline ends. The CDR3 has 13 amino acids. Germline values: CDR1 SGHNT, CDR2 YYREEE (reference sequence). CDR3 sequence: CASSPEDYNEQFF. The CDR3 nucleotides are TGTGCCAGCAGCCCGGAGGACTACAATGAGCAGTTCTTC. Based on the CDR3 plus reference TRBV5-4 and TRBJ2-1, the full variable domain is ETGVTQSPTHLIKTRGQQVTLRCSSQSGHNTVSWYQQALGQGPQFIFQYYREEENGRGNFPPRFSGLQFPNYSSELNVNALELDDSALYLCASSPEDYNEQFFGPGTRLTVL.

The chain combines TRBV6-5 with TRBJ1-1, with D possibly being TRBD1 (5 bases). The CDR3 extends over 14 amino acids. Germline V CDR1 and CDR2: MNHEY, SVGAGI. Trimming left V 0 bases short and J 6 bases short, with 11 bases between. In DNA, the CDR3 is TGTGCCAGCAGTTACTCGCGGGGGGACGCTGAAGCTTTCTTT. Protein: CASSYSRGDAEAFF.

The genes are TRBV5-1 and TRBJ2-7, with TRBD2 identical over 10 bases. V was pared by 1 base and J by 2 bases, with 6 bases of the junction left unmatched. The CDR3 is made up of 16 amino acids. The germline gives CDR1 SGHRS, CDR2 YFSETQ. The CDR3 loop reads CASSLRTSGTPYEQYF. CDR3 nucleotides: TGCGCCAGCAGCTTGCGTACTAGCGGGACCCCCTACGAGCAGTACTTC.

The rearrangement uses TRBV18 and TRBJ2-7; a weak D match, TRBD2 (6 bases). Germline values: CDR1 KGHSH, CDR2 LQKENI. Trimming stripped 2 bases from V and 7 bases from J, with 9 bases between. The CDR3 has 12 amino acids. The CDR3 sequence: CASSPYRGEQYF. For the CDR3, the DNA is TGTGCCAGCTCACCATACCGGGGGGAGCAGTACTTC.

V is TRBV7-6 and J is TRBJ2-1; D might be TRBD2 (5 bases). This CDR3 is built from 15 residues. Germline V gene data show CDR1 as SGHVS and CDR2 as FNYEAQ. Trimming cost V 3 bases and J 1 base, with 10 bases left between them. The CDR3 DNA is TGTGCCAGCAGCTTTGCCGAGGGATCCTACAATGAGCAGTTCTTC. Translation gives CASSFAEGSYNEQFF.

Comment on this clone: Other DNA sequences in this sample translate to the same CDR3. The chain is built from TRBV5-1 and TRBJ2-3; D tentatively fits TRBD1 or TRBD2 (5 bases each). CDR3 length: 15 residues. Trimming stripped 2 bases from V and 6 bases from J, with 16 bases between. Germline V gene data show CDR1 as SGHRS and CDR2 as YFSETQ. CDR3 DNA: TGCGCCAGCAGCTTAGGGACCCAAGGTGGGGATACGCAGTATTTT. Residues: CASSLGTQGGDTQYF.

This clone was counted a few times. The chain is built from TRBV10-3 and TRBJ2-1; D is unclear. The CDR3 is made up of 12 amino acids. V was cut by 8 bases and J by 8 bases, with 13 bases left in between. Germline CDR1 and CDR2: ENHRY and SYGVKD. CDR3 protein: CAIGSAGDEQFF. The CDR3 DNA sequence: TGTGCCATCGGATCCGCCGGCGATGAGCAGTTCTTC.

This clone turned up a few times. The chain has TRBV5-1 and TRBJ2-6, with D perhaps TRBD2 (5 bases). V was cut by 0 bases and J by 0 bases, with 13 bases left in between. Per germline, CDR1 SGHRS and CDR2 YFSETQ. The length of the CDR3 is 18 residues. The CDR3 nucleotides are TGCGCCAGCAGCTTGGCCAGCGGTAGTGACTCTGGGGCCAACGTCCTGACTTTC. Translating it yields CASSLASGSDSGANVLTF.